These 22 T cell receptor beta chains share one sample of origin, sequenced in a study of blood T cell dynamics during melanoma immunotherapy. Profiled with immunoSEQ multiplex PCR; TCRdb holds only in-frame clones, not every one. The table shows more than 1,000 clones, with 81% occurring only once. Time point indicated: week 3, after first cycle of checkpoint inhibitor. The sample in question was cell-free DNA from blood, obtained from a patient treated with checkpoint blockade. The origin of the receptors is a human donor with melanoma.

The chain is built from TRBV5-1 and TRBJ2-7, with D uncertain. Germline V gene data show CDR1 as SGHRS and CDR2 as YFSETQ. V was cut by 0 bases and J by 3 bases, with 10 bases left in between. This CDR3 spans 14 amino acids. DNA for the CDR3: TGCGCCAGCAGCTTGGGGGGTAACATCTACGAGCAGTACTTC. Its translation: CASSLGGNIYEQYF.

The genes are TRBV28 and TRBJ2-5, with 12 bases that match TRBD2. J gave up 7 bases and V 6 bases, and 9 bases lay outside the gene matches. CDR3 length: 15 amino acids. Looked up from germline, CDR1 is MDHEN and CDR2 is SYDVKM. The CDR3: CASRLSLAGGGTQYF. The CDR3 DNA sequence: TGTGCCAGCAGGCTAAGCCTAGCGGGAGGGGGGACCCAGTACTTC.

CDR3 DNA sequence: TGTGCCAGTAGCACACAGGGGGCAGGTAGCAATCAGCCCCAGCATTTT. Protein: CASSTQGAGSNQPQHF. The genes are TRBV19 and TRBJ1-5, with TRBD1 matching over 9 bases. The junction had 6 bases not matched to a gene; V was cut back by 6 bases and J by 0 bases. The length of the CDR3 is 16 residues. Germline V gene lookup returns CDR1 LNHDA and CDR2 SQIVND (reference sequence).

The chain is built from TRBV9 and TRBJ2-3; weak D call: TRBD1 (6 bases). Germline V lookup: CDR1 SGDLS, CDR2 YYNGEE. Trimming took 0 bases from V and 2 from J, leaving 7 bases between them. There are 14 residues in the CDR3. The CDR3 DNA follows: TGTGCCAGCAGCGTAGAGGGGGTCACAGATACGCAGTATTTT. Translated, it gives CASSVEGVTDTQYF.

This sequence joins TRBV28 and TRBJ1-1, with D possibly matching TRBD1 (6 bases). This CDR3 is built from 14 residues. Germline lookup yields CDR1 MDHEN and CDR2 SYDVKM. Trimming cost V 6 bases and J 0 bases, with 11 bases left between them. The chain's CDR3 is CASRNRDLNTEAFF. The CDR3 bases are TGTGCCAGCAGGAACAGGGACTTGAACACTGAAGCTTTCTTT.

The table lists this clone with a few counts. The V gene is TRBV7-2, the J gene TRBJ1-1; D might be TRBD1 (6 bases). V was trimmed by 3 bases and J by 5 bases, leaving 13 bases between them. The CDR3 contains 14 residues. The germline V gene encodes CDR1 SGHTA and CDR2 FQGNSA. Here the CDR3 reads CASSLEGGRTEAFF. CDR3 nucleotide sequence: TGTGCCAGCAGCTTGGAGGGGGGACGGACTGAAGCTTTCTTT.

The CDR3 DNA is TGTGCCAGCAGTACCTCTAGCGGGGCCCGCTACGAGCAGTACTTC. Encoded protein: CASSTSSGARYEQYF. The chain recombines TRBV28 with TRBJ2-7; 9 nucleotides match TRBD2. In germline, CDR1 is MDHEN, CDR2 SYDVKM. The CDR3 consists of 15 residues. V dropped 5 bases and J dropped 3; count of bases not matched to a gene: 8.

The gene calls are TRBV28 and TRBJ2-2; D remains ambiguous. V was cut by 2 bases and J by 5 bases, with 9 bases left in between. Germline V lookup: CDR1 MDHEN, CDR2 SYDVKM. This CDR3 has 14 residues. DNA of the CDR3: TGTGCCAGCAGTTTAGTCCCCGGGACCGGGGAGCTGTTTTTT. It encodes CASSLVPGTGELFF.

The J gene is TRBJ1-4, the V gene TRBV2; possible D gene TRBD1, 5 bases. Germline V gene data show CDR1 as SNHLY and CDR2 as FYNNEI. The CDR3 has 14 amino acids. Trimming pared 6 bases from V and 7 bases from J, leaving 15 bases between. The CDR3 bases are TGTGCCAGCAGCGACGGCCTGGGGGGTGAAAAACTGTTTTTT. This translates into CASSDGLGGEKLFF.

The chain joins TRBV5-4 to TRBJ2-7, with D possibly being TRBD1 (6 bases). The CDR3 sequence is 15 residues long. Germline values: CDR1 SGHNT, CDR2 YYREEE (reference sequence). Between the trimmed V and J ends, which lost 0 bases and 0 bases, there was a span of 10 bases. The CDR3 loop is CASSLDRAFSYEQYF. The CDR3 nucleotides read TGTGCCAGCAGCTTGGACAGGGCTTTCTCCTACGAGCAGTACTTC. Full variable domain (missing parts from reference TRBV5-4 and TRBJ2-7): ETGVTQSPTHLIKTRGQQVTLRCSSQSGHNTVSWYQQALGQGPQFIFQYYREEENGRGNFPPRFSGLQFPNYSSELNVNALELDDSALYLCASSLDRAFSYEQYFGPGTRLTVT.

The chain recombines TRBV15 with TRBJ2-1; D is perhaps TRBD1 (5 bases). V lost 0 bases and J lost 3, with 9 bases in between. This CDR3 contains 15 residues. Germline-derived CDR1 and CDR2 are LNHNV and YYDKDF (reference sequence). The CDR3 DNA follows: TGTGCCACCAGCAGAGATAGGACAATCTACAATGAGCAGTTCTTC. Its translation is CATSRDRTIYNEQFF. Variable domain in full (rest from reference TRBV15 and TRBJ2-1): DAMVIQNPRYQVTQFGKPVTLSCSQTLNHNVMYWYQQKSSQAPKLLFHYYDKDFNNEADTPDNFQSRRPNTSFCFLDIRSPGLGDTAMYLCATSRDRTIYNEQFFGPGTRLTVL.

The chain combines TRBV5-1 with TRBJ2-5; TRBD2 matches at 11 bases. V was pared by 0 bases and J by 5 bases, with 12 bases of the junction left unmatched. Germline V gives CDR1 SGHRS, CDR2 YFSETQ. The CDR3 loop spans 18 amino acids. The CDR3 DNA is TGCGCCAGCAGCTTGGGAGGGACTAGCGGTGTCCAAGGGGAGACCCAGTACTTC. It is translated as CASSLGGTSGVQGETQYF. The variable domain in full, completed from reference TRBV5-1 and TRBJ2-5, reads KAGVTQTPRYLIKTRGQQVTLSCSPISGHRSVSWYQQTPGQGLQFLFEYFSETQRNKGNFPGRFSGRQFSNSRSEMNVSTLELGDSALYLCASSLGGTSGVQGETQYFGPGTRLLVL.

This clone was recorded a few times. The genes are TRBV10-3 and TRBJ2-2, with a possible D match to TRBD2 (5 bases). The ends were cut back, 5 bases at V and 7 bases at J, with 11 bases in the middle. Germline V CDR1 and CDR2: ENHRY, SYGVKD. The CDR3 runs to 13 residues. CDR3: CAISFGSGGELFF. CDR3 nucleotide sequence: TGTGCCATCAGTTTTGGAAGCGGCGGGGAGCTGTTTTTT.

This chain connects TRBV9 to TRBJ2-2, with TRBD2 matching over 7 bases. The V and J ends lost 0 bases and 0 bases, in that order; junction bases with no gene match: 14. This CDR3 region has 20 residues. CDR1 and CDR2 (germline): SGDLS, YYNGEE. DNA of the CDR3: TGTGCCAGCAGCGTAGCTCTGGCAGGGAGGGTAACCGCGAACACCGGGGAGCTGTTTTTT. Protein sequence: CASSVALAGRVTANTGELFF.

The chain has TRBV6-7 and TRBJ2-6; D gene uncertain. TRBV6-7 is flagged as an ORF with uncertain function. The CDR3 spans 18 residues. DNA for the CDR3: TGTGCAGCAGTAAGTAAACGCGTATTTACAAATCGGGCCAACGTCCTGACTTTC. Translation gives CAAVSKRVFTNRANVLTF.

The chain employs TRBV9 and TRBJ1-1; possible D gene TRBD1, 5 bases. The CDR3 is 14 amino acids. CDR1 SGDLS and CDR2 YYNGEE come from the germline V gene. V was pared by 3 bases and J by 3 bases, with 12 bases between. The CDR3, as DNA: TGTGCCAGCAGCGCCGAAAGCAGGGACACTGAAGCTTTCTTT. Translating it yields CASSAESRDTEAFF.

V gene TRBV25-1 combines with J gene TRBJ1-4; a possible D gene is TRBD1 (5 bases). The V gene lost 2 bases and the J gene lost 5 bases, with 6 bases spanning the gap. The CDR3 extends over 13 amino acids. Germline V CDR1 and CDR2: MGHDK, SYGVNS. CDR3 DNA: TGTGCCAGCAGTGAAGGGGGGAATGAAAAACTGTTTTTT. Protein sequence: CASSEGGNEKLFF.

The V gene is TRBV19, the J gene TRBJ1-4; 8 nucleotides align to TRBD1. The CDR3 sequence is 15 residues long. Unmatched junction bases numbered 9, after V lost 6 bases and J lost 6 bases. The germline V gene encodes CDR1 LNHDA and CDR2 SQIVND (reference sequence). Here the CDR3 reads CASSPEGQVYEKLFF. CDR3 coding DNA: TGTGCCAGTAGCCCCGAGGGACAGGTTTATGAAAAACTGTTTTTT.

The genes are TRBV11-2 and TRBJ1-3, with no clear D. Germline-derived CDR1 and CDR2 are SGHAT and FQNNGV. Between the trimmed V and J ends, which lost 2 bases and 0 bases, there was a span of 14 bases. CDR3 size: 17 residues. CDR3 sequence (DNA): TGTGCCAGCAGCTTAATGGATTTGACATCCTCTGGAAACACCATATATTTT. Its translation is CASSLMDLTSSGNTIYF. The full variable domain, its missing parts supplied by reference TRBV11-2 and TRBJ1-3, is EAGVAQSPRYKIIEKRQSVAFWCNPISGHATLYWYQQILGQGPKLLIQFQNNGVVDDSQLPKDRFSAERLKGVDSTLKIQPAKLEDSAVYLCASSLMDLTSSGNTIYFGEGSWLTVV.

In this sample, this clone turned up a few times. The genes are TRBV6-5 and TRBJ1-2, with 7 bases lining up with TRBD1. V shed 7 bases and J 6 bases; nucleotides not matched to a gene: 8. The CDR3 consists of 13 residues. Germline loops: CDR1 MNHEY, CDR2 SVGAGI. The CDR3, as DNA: TGTGCCAGCAAGCGCCGGGACAGCAATGGCTACACCTTC. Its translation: CASKRRDSNGYTF.

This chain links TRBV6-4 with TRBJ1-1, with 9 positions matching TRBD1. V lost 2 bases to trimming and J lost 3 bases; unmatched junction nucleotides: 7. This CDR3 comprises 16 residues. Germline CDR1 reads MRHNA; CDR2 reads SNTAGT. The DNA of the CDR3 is TGTGCCAGCAGTGACAAGGACAGGGGAGGATACACTGAAGCTTTCTTT. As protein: CASSDKDRGGYTEAFF.

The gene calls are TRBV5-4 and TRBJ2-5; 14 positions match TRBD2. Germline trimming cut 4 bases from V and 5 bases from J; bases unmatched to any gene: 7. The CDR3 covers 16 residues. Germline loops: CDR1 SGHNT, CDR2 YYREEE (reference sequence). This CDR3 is CASSPGTSGRGETQYF. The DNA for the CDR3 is TGTGCCAGCAGCCCAGGGACTAGCGGGAGAGGGGAGACCCAGTACTTC.